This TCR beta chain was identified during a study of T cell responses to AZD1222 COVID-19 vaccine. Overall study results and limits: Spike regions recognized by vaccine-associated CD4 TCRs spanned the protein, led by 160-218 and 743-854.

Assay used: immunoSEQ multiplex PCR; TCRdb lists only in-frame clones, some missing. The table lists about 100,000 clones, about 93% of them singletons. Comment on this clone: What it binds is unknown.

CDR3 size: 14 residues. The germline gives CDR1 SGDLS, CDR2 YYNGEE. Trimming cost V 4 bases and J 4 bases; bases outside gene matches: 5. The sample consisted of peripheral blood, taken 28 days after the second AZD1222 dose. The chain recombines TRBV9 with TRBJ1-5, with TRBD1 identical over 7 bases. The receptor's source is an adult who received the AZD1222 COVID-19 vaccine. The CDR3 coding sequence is TGTGCCAGCAGCCCCGGGACAGAAAATCAGCCCCAGCATTTT. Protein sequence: CASSPGTENQPQHF.